This T cell receptor beta chain came from a study of monozygotic twins with inflammatory bowel disease. This CDR3 spans 15 amino acids. The germline V gene has CDR1 SGHTA and CDR2 FQGNSA. TCRdb reprocessed the 5' RACE reads and stores each CDR3 protein as one record, lacking DNA. Here the sample table reports approximately 300,000 distinct CDR3 sequences. The J gene is TRBJ2-7, the V gene TRBV7-2. Specimen: blood. The origin of this receptor is a human donor with ulcerative colitis or Crohn's disease, or a healthy co-twin of an affected twin (not recorded which). CDR3 region: CASSLLVAAPYEQYF.